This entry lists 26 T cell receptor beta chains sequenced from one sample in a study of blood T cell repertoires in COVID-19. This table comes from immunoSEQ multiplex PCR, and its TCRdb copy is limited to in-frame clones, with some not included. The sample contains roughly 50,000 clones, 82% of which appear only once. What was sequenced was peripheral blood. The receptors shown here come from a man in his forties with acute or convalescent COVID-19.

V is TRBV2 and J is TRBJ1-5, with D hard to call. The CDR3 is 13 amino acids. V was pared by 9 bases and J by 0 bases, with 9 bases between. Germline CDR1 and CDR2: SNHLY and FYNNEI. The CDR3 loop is CASADYSNQPQHF. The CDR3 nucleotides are TGTGCCAGTGCAGACTATAGCAATCAGCCCCAGCATTTT.

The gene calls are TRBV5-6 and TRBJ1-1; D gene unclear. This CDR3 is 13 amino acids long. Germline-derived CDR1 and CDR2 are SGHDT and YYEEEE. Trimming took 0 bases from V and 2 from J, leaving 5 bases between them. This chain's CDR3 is CASSLVSNTEAFF. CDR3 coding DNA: TGTGCCAGCAGCTTGGTGAGTAACACTGAAGCTTTCTTT.

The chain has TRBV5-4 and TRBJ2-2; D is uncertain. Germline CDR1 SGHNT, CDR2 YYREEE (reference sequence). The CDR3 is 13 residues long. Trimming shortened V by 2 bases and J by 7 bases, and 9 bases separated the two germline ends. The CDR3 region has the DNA TGTGCCAGCAGCTTTACAGAGCTCGGGGAGCTGTTTTTT. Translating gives CASSFTELGELFF.

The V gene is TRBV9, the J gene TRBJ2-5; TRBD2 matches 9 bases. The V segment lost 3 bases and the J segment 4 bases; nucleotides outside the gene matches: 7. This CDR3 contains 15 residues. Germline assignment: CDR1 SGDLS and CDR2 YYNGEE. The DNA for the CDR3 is TGTGCCAGCAGCGAAGCGCGGGGGGGTGGAGAGACCCAGTACTTC. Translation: CASSEARGGGETQYF.

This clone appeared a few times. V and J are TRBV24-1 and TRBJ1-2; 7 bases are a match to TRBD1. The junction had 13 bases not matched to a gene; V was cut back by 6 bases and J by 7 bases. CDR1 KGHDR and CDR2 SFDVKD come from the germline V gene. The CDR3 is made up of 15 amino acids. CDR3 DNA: TGTGCCACCAGTTTTAATGAGGGGGCGAGGAGTGGCTACACCTTC. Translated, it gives CATSFNEGARSGYTF.

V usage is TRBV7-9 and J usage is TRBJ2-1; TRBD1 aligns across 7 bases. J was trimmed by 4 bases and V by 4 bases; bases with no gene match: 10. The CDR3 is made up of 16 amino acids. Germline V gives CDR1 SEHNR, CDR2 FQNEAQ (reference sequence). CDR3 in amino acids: CASSSKDRTAYNEQFF. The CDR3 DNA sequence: TGTGCCAGCAGCTCCAAGGACAGGACTGCTTACAATGAGCAGTTCTTC. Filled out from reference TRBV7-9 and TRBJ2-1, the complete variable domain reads DTGVSQNPRHKITKRGQNVTFRCDPISEHNRLYWYRQTLGQGPEFLTYFQNEAQLEKSRLLSDRFSAERPKGSFSTLEIQRTEQGDSAMYLCASSSKDRTAYNEQFFGPGTRLTVL.

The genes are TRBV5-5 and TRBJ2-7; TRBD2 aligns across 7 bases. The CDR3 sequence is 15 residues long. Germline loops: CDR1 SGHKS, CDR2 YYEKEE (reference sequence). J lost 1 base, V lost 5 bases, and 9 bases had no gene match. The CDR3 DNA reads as TGTGCCAGCAGGCCAAGCAGCGGGGCTTCCTACGAGCAGTACTTC. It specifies CASRPSSGASYEQYF.

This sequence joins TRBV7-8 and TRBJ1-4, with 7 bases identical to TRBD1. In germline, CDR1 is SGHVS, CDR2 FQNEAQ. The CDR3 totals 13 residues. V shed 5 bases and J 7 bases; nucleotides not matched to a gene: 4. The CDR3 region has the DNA TGTGCCAGCAGCAGAACAGGGGCTGAAAAACTGTTTTTT. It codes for CASSRTGAEKLFF.

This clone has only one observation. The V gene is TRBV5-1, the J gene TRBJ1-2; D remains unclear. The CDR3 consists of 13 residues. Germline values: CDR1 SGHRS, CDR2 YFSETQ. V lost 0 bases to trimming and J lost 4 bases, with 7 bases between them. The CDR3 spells CASSLGSVYGYTF. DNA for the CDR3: TGCGCCAGCAGCTTGGGCTCAGTCTATGGCTACACCTTC.

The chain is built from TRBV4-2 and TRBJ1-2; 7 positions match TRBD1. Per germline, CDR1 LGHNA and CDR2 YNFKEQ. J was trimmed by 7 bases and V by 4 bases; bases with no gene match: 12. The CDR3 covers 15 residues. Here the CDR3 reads CASSRPQGNFRGYTF. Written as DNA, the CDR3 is TGTGCCAGCAGCCGACCACAGGGGAACTTCCGTGGCTACACCTTC.

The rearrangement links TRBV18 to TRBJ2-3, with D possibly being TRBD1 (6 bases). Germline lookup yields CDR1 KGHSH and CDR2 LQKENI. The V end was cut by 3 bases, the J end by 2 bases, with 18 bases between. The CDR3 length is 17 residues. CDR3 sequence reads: CASSPPGTWSATDTQYF. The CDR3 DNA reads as TGTGCCAGCTCACCTCCGGGGACATGGTCGGCCACAGATACGCAGTATTTT.

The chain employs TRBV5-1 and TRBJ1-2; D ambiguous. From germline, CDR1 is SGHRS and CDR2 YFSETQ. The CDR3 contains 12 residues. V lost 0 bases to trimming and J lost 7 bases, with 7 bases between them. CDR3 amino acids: CASSLVRGGYTF. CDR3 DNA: TGCGCCAGCAGCTTGGTTCGCGGTGGCTACACCTTC.

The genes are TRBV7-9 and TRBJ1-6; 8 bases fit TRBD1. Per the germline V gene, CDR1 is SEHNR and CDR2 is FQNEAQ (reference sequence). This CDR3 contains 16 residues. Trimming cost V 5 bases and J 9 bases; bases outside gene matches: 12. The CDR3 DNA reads TGTGCCAGCAGCACCCGCCTGACAGGGGAGAGTTCACCCCTCCACTTT. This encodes CASSTRLTGESSPLHF.

The chain's CDR3 is CASSRGSYNSPLHF. CDR3 bases: TGTGCCAGCAGCAGAGGGTCCTATAATTCACCCCTCCACTTT. V is TRBV6-5 and J is TRBJ1-6; D is unresolved. The germline CDR1 and CDR2 sequences are MNHEY and SVGAGI. V lost 6 bases and J 1 base, leaving 7 bases between the germline ends. There are 14 residues in the CDR3.

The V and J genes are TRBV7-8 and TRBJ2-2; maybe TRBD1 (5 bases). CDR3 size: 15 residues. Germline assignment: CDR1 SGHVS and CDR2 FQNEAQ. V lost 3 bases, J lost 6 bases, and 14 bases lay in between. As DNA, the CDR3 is TGTGCCAGCAGCTTCAGGGTTGGATCCCCCGGGGAGCTGTTTTTT. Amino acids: CASSFRVGSPGELFF.

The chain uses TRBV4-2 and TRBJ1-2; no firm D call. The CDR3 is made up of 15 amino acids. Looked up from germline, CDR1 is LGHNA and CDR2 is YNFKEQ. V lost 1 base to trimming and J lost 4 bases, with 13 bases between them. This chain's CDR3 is CASSQGSTDGYGYTF. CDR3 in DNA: TGTGCCAGCAGCCAAGGAAGTACAGATGGCTATGGCTACACCTTC.

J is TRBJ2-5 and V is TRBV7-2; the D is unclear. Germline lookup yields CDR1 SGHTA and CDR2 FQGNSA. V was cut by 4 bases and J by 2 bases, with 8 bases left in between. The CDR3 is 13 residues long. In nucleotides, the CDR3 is TGTGCCAGCAGCTCCGCGCGGCAAGAGACCCAGTACTTC. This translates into CASSSARQETQYF.

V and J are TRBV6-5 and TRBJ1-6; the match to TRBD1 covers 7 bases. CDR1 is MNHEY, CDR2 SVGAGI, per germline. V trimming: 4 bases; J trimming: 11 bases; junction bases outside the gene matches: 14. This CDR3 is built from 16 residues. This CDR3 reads CASSSSKTGKAPPLHF. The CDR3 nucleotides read TGTGCCAGCAGTTCATCCAAGACAGGGAAGGCACCACCCCTCCACTTT.

The chain's CDR3 is CATSGTLGTGGYEQFF. The CDR3 DNA follows: TGTGCCACCAGTGGGACCCTCGGGACAGGGGGTTATGAGCAGTTCTTC. The chain recombines TRBV24-1 with TRBJ2-1; 11 bases match TRBD1. This CDR3 is built from 16 residues. Germline CDR1 KGHDR, CDR2 SFDVKD. After removal of 5 bases from V and 8 bases from J, the junction contained 10 bases not matched to a gene.

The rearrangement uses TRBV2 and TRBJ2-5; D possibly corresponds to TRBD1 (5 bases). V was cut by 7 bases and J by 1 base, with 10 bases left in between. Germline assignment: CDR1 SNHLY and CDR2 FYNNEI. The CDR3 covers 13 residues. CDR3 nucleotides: TGTGCCAGCATGAAGGGGCCCCAAGAGACCCAGTACTTC. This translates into CASMKGPQETQYF. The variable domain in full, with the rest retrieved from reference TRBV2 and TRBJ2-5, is EPEVTQTPSHQVTQMGQEVILRCVPISNHLYFYWYRQILGQKVEFLVSFYNNEISEKSEIFDDQFSVERPDGSNFTLKIRSTKLEDSAMYFCASMKGPQETQYFGPGTRLLVL.

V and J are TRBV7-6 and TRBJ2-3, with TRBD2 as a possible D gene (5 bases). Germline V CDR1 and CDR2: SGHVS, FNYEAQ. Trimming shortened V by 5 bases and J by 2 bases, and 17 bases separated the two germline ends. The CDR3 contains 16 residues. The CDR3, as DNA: TGTGCCAGCAGCCCCTTTGGTTCAGCGGTCACAGATACGCAGTATTTT. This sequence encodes CASSPFGSAVTDTQYF.

Here the CDR3 reads CASSTIQGGTEAFF. The DNA of the CDR3 is TGTGCCAGTAGTACCATCCAGGGGGGCACTGAAGCTTTCTTT. The chain has TRBV19 and TRBJ1-1; 7 positions match TRBD1. The germline V gene encodes CDR1 LNHDA and CDR2 SQIVND (reference sequence). Trimming at V came to 4 bases and at J to 4 bases, leaving 6 bases not matched to a gene. The CDR3 spans 14 residues.

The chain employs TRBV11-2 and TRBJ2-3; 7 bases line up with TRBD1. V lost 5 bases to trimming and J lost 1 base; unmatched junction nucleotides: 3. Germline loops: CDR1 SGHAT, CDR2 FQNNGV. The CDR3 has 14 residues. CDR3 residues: CASSLDRGTDTQYF. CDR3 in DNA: TGTGCCAGCAGCCTCGACAGGGGCACAGATACGCAGTATTTT.

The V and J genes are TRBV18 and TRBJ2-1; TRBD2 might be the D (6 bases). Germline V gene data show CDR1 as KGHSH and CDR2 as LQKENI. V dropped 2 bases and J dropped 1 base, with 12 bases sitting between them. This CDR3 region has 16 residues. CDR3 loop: CASSPVGGGSYNEQFF. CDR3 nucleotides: TGTGCCAGCTCACCAGTGGGGGGTGGTTCCTACAATGAGCAGTTCTTC. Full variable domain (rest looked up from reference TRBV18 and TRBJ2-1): NAGVMQNPRHLVRRRGQEARLRCSPMKGHSHVYWYRQLPEEGLKFMVYLQKENIIDESGMPKERFSAEFPKEGPSILRIQQVVRGDSAAYFCASSPVGGGSYNEQFFGPGTRLTVL.

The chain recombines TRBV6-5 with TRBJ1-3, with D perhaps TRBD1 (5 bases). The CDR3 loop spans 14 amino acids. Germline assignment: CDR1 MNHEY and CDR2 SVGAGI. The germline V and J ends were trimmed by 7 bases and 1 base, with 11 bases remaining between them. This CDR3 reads CASTDGGSGNTIYF. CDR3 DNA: TGTGCCAGCACCGACGGGGGGTCTGGAAACACCATATATTTT.

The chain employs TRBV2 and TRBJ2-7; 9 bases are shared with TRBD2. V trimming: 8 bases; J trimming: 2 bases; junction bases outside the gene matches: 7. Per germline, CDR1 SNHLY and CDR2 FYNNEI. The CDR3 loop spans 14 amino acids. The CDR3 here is CASRPLAGTYEQYF. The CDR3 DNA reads TGTGCCAGCCGACCGCTAGCGGGGACCTACGAGCAGTACTTC.